The sequence of this T cell receptor (beta chain) was determined in a study of graft-versus-host responses after intestinal transplantation (dated by TCRdb to the early 2020s). Study-wide context: Multivisceral, liver-intestinal, or isolated intestinal transplants were received by the recipients. Graft-versus-host and host-versus-graft alloreactive T cell clones were tracked in the graft, circulation and bone marrow after intestinal transplantation using bulk TCR-beta CDR3 sequencing. The cohort enrolled around 25 intestinal transplant recipients including one retransplant, and 3 patients lacking pretransplant specimens were excluded. A peak of at least 4% donor T cells among recipient peripheral blood mononuclear cells was the definition used for donor T cell macrochimerism. Samples from a few later patients were sequenced in-house on an Illumina MiSeq with MiXCR processing rather than by the commercial service. Every recipient was given anti-thymocyte globulin induction, then maintenance tacrolimus and steroids for 3 to 4 years. To identify alloreactive clones, pre-transplant mixed lymphocyte reaction products were sequenced and compared with unstimulated pre-transplant donor and recipient T cells. The paper's findings and limits, for the study overall: Early after transplant, peak levels of circulating GvH clones were found to be associated with declines in HvG clones. Conclusions were limited by the relatively low number and heterogeneity of intestinal transplant patients. GvH clones were detected in recipient bone marrow, and some of these GvH clones were observed earlier in ileal mucosa or blood, consistent with an intestinal mucosal origin. Patients with donor T cell macrochimerism had high GvH to HvG T cell clonal ratios in their allografts.

Blood samples were collected up to 4 times in the first month after transplant and then at least monthly when available. As concerns this clone: Its antigen is currently not known. Relative to the germline gene, one junction end is altered; a read error may explain this.

Receptor amplification or capture employed the immunoSEQ multiplex PCR assay. High-throughput TCR-beta CDR3 sequencing of genomic DNA from most patients was performed by Adaptive Biotechnologies. For the original study's pipeline: TCR sequencing data for over 15 patients were retrieved from Adaptive's ImmunoSEQ software; a few other patients were processed with MiXCR and VDJtools. CDR3 nucleotide sequences shared between donor and recipient were removed because their origin could not be assigned. To count as alloreactive, a clone needed at least 2-fold expansion over unstimulated cells and a minimum CFSE-low frequency of 0.002% (template counts) or 0.001% (read counts). Clones were considered mappable if detected in sequenced pre-transplant spleen, lymph node, or MLR CFSE-low populations of the donor or recipient. Cumulative frequency of alloreactive clones was calculated as a percentage of all sequences weighted by copy number. TCRdb took this table from immuneACCESS and kept in-frame rearrangements with V and J called. Such tables lack part of the clones; where checked against another copy, unresolved V genes explain under half of the gap, and the rest is unexplained. From that table come the V and J calls and clone size; the DNA was used to work out D and trimming. The sample table holds over 10,000 clones, of which approximately 88% were seen once. The ten largest clones capture 6.5% to 9.5% of the sample.

Taken from the germline V gene (reference sequence), the CDR1 and CDR2 loops are SSHAT and FNYEAQ. The cysteine opens and the phenylalanine closes a CDR3 of 14 amino acids. The kept DNA is CDR3 alone, 42 bases in frame from the first base. The receptor was derived from a human patient who received an intestinal transplant, so some T cells may come from the graft donor. The sequenced sample was PBMCs, obtained approximately 320 days after intestinal transplant. The V and J genes are TRBV7-7 and TRBJ2-2, with no reliable assignment of the D segment. The CDR3 here reads CASSSHLGIGELFF. The nucleotide sequence reads as follows: TGTGCTAGCAGCTCCCACCTCGGAATCGGGGAGCTGTTTTTT.